The T cell receptor beta chain described here comes from a study of CD8 T cells in Susac syndrome. CDR3 length equals 16 residues. J lost 5 bases, V lost 7 bases, and 15 bases had no gene match. The V gene's germline CDR1 is LGHDT and CDR2 YNNKEL (reference sequence). RNA totalling roughly 0.45 to 1 ug underwent reverse transcription with random hexamers. immunoSEQ multiplex PCR amplified TCR beta CDR3 across 54 Vbeta, 13 Jbeta. Each CDR3 protein is one row after TCRdb ran MiXCR on the immunoSEQ multiplex PCR reads. The sample shows some 18,000 distinct CDR3 sequences, approximately 95% of them seen only once.

The sample taken for sequencing was CD8+ T cells from PBMCs. V gene TRBV3-1 combines with J gene TRBJ2-5; TRBD2 matches at 8 bases. This clonotype was sampled from a human donor in good health. The CDR3 region has the DNA TGTGCCAGCAACCCCACCGGGAGGGTGTTTGGTGAGACCCAGTACTTC. The encoded protein is CASNPTGRVFGETQYF.